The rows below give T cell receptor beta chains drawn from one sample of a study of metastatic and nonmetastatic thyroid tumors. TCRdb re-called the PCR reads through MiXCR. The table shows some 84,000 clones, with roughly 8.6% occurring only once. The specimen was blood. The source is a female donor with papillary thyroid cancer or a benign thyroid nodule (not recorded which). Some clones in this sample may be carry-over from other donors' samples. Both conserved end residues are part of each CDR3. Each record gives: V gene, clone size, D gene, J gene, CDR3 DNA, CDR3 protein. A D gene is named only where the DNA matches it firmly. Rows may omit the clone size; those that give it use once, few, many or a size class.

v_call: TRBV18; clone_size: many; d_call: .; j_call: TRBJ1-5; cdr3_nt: TGTGCCAGCTCCCCAAGTAGAAATCAGCCCCAGCATTTT; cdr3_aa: CASSPSRNQPQHF
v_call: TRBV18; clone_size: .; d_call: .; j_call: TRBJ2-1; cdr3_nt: TGTGCCAGCTCACCACCCCAGGCGGCCTACAATGAGCAGTTCTTC; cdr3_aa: CASSPPQAAYNEQFF
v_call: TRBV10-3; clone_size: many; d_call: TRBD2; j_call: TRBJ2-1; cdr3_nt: TGTGCCATCAGTTTTAGCGGGGGGGCTGTCGATGAGCAGTTCTTC; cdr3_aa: CAISFSGGAVDEQFF
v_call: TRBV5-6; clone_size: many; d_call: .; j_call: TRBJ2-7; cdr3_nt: TGTGCCAGCAGTCCCAGGCCGGTTGGAGAGCAGTACTTC; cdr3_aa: CASSPRPVGEQYF
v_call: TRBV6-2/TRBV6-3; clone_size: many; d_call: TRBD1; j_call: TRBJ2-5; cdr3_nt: TGTGCCAGCTTACTTACCGGGACAGGGGCTAGCGGGACCCAGTACTTC; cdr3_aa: CASLLTGTGASGTQYF
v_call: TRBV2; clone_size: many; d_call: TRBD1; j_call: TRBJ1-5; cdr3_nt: TGTGCCAGCACAGACCTAGGGGGCGGGAGCAATCAGCCCCAGCATTTT; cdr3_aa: CASTDLGGGSNQPQHF
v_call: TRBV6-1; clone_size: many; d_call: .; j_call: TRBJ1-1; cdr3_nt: TGTGCCAGCAGGGGGAGGGGGACTGAAGCTTTCTTT; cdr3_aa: CASRGRGTEAFF
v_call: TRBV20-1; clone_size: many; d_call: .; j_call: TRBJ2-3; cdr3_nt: TGCAGTCCGAGGACGCAATCCACAGATACGCAGTATTTT; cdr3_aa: CSPRTQSTDTQYF
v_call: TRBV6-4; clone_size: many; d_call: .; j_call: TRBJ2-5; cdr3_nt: TGTGCCAGCAGTGCTGGACCCCAAGAGACCCAGTACTTC; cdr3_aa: CASSAGPQETQYF
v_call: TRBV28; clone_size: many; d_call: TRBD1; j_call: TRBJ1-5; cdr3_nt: TGTGCCAGCAGTTTACGGGCGGGGACAGTCGATCAGCCCCAGCATTTT; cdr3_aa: CASSLRAGTVDQPQHF
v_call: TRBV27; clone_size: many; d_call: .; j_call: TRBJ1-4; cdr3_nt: TGTGCCAGCAGATATAATGAAAAACTGTTTTTT; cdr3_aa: CASRYNEKLFF